This is a list of T cell receptor beta chains from one sample in a study of identical twins' blood T cells. TCRdb re-derived calls from the 5' RACE reads in MiXCR, one entry per CDR3 protein. The sample yields around 380,000 distinct CDR3 sequences, about 28% seen once. The specimen was PBMCs. The source of these receptors is a woman between 18 and 49 years old in good health. Each CDR3 is given with its conserved first and last residue. The D gene is left open where the match is weak. A row's size may be missing; if present it is once, few, many or a size class.

TRBJ2-2 TRBD1 . TRBV20-1 TGCAGTGCTGCCCGACAGGGGGCCTTGGCGGGGACCGGGGAGCCGTTTTTT CSAARQGALAGTGEPFF
TRBJ2-7 . few TRBV18 TGTGCCAGCTCACCCCTTAAGCAGAGCGCGTACTACGAGCAGTACTTC CASSPLKQSAYYEQYF
TRBJ1-5 . . TRBV6-1 TGTGCCAGCAACATCGAGATCGGCAATCAGCCCCAGCATTTT CASNIEIGNQPQHF
TRBJ2-1 . few TRBV20-1 TGCAGTGCTATACCCGGGAGAAGCTACAATGAGCAGTTCTTC CSAIPGRSYNEQFF
TRBJ1-5 . few TRBV29-1 TGCAGCGTTGAAGTGGGGGGGATAGGGAGCAATCAGCCCCAGCATTTT CSVEVGGIGSNQPQHF
TRBJ2-7 . few TRBV7-6 TGTGCCAGCAGCTTAGTAGTGGGAACCGCCTACGAGCAGTACTTC CASSLVVGTAYEQYF
TRBJ2-2 . few TRBV20-1 TGCAGTGCTAGAGGGACGGGAAGAAACACCGGGGAGCTGTTTTTT CSARGTGRNTGELFF
TRBJ1-1 . few TRBV29-1 TGCAGCGTGTCGAGGGACATAATATCTTTCTTT CSVSRDIISFF
TRBJ1-1 . . TRBV20-1 TGCAGTGCCCCCTTTGGAACTGAAGATTTCTTT CSAPFGTEDFF
TRBJ2-7 . few TRBV7-9 TGTGCCAGCAGCTCGGGACTTCGTTTCCCAGGCGCCCTCGAGCAGTACTTC CASSSGLRFPGALEQYF